This T cell receptor (beta chain) was profiled in a study of cytomegalovirus exposure and HLA in healthy donors. Regarding this clone: The antigen remains unidentified.

Primers for the PCR totalled 60 Vbeta and 13 Jbeta. Clones were sequenced by immunoSEQ multiplex PCR, and TCRdb holds only the in-frame ones, with some missing. The sample holds 150,000 or so clones, more than 75% seen once. Notes on the study in general: Later, an analysis showed that TCR beta chains associated with HLA were more clonally expanded than others that were equally common. When analyzed later, the rates of TCR association showed variation by HLA locus, with DRB1 the most and HLA-C the fewest. Presence/absence analyses treated sequencing depth as roughly uniform across donors.

Germline values: CDR1 SQVTM, CDR2 ANQGSEA. Unmatched junction bases numbered 8, after V lost 6 bases and J lost 4 bases. The CDR3 runs 13 residues. This rearrangement joins TRBV29-1 to TRBJ1-2, with 7 bases aligning to TRBD1. This clonotype was obtained from a female donor in good health and CMV-seronegative. Sequenced material: PBMCs. CDR3 DNA sequence: TGCAGCGTAGAAAGGGGGCCGGGCTATGGCTACACCTTC. Amino acid sequence: CSVERGPGYGYTF.